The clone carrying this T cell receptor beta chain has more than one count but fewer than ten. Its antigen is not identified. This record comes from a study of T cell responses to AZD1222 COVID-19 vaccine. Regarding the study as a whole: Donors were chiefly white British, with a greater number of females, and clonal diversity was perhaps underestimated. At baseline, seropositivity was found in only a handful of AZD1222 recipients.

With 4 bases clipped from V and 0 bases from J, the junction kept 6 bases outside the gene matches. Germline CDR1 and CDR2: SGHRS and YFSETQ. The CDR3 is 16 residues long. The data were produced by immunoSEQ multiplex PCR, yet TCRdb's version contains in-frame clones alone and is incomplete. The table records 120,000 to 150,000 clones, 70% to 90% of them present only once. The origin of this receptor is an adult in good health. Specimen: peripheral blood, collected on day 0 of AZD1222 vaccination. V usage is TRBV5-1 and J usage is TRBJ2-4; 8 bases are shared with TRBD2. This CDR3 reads CASSLLAGLAKNIQYF. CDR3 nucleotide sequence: TGCGCCAGCAGCCTATTAGCGGGGCTAGCCAAAAACATTCAGTACTTC.